Given below is one T cell receptor beta chain in context. Its antigen is not identified. The data stem from a study of cytomegalovirus exposure and HLA in healthy donors. Overall study findings and caveats: The study recorded over 150 TCR beta chains that were cytomegalovirus-associated.

CDR3 size: 14 residues. CDR1 is GTSNPN and CDR2 is SVGIG in the germline V gene (reference sequence). V was cut by 3 bases and J by 3 bases, with 12 bases left in between. This table comes from immunoSEQ multiplex PCR, and its TCRdb copy is limited to in-frame clones, with some not included. Seen here are 110,000 or so clones, 88% observed once, and the top ten hold 1.5% to 2%. The source is a man younger than 30 in good health and CMV-seronegative. Sequencing was performed on PBMCs. The chain links TRBV30 to TRBJ1-5; possible D gene TRBD1, 5 bases. The CDR3 nucleotides are TGTGCCTGGAGCCAGGGATTTAACAATCAGCCCCAGCATTTT. This translates into CAWSQGFNNQPQHF.